Following are 4 T cell receptor beta chains from one sample sequenced in a study of T cells in Graves' hyperthyroidism and ophthalmopathy. The CDR3 regions of TCR beta were amplified from RNA transcripts. The HTBI primer set served for first-round RT-PCR of the TCR CDR3. TCRdb reanalysed the multiplex PCR reads using MiXCR and keeps one entry per CDR3 protein. Altogether approximately 590,000 distinct CDR3 sequences are present, 15% to 19% being singletons, with the ten largest covering roughly 6.6%. Sequencing was performed on blood. The receptors were gathered from a woman between 25 and 40 years old with Graves' hyperthyroidism.

The J gene is TRBJ2-7, the V gene TRBV20-1; D remains ambiguous. Germline assignment: CDR1 DFQATT and CDR2 SNEGSKA (reference sequence). Trimming removed 6 bases from V and 0 bases from J, with 15 bases in between. The CDR3 spans 14 residues. The CDR3 region has the DNA TGCAGTGCAGGTCGGACGGGTAGCTCCTACGAGCAGTACTTC. Translation gives CSAGRTGSSYEQYF.

This clonotype was observed at least ten times. Written as DNA, the CDR3 is TGTGCCAGCAGCCAAGCCCGGAGGGGGCTTGACACTGAAGCTTTCTTT. Amino acids: CASSQARRGLDTEAFF. V usage is TRBV3-1 and J usage is TRBJ1-1; the match to TRBD1 covers 7 bases. V dropped 1 base and J dropped 3; count of bases not matched to a gene: 8. CDR3 length: 16 amino acids. Germline V gene sequence: CDR1 LGHDT, CDR2 YNNKEL (reference sequence).

V gene TRBV4-1 combines with J gene TRBJ2-7; 8 nucleotides line up with TRBD1. Trimming at V came to 0 bases and at J to 9 bases, leaving 10 bases not matched to a gene. Germline CDR1 reads MGHRA; CDR2 reads YSYEKL. This CDR3 is 15 amino acids long. CDR3 in amino acids: CASSQEAGGLQGQYF. In nucleotides, the CDR3 is TGCGCCAGCAGCCAAGAGGCAGGGGGCCTTCAGGGGCAGTACTTC.

As DNA, the CDR3 is TGTGCCAGCAGTTCACTACCTGCGGGCCCAGCCAACTACGAGCAGTACTTC. Translating it yields CASSSLPAGPANYEQYF. J is TRBJ2-7 and V is TRBV6-4; weak D call: TRBD2 (5 bases). Germline V gene data show CDR1 as MRHNA and CDR2 as SNTAGT. The V gene lost 5 bases and the J gene lost 3 bases, with 23 bases spanning the gap. The CDR3 length is 17 residues.